Below are 10 T cell receptor beta chains sequenced from a single sample in a study of follicular helper T cells after annual influenza vaccination. The data were produced by immunoSEQ multiplex PCR, yet TCRdb's version contains in-frame clones alone and is incomplete. The table has approximately 9,300 clones, around 90% seen once. As to time point: 2015-2016 season, pre-vaccination. The sample in question was CXCR5+ CD38- circulating T follicular helper cells from blood, obtained on the day of influenza vaccination. This sample's subset: circulating Tfh, non-naive CD4+CXCR5+PD-1+ (ICOS+CD38+ or ICOS-CD38-). The receptors shown here come from an adult who received the influenza vaccine.

The chain employs TRBV9 and TRBJ1-4, with D possibly being TRBD1 (6 bases). The CDR3 totals 13 residues. V lost 6 bases and J lost 4, with 10 bases in between. Germline V gives CDR1 SGDLS, CDR2 YYNGEE. The CDR3 sequence is CASNRALNEKLFF. The CDR3 region has the DNA TGTGCCAGCAACAGGGCTCTTAATGAAAAACTGTTTTTT.

The V gene is TRBV25-1, the J gene TRBJ1-1, with D perhaps matching TRBD1 (5 bases). Germline CDR1 reads MGHDK; CDR2 reads SYGVNS. Deletions cut 7 bases from V and 5 bases from J, with 14 bases between. The length of the CDR3 is 13 residues. CDR3 sequence: CASTPAGSTEAFF. CDR3 coding DNA: TGTGCCAGCACCCCGGCAGGGTCGACTGAAGCTTTCTTT.

This chain links TRBV5-5 with TRBJ2-1; 10 positions agree with TRBD2. This CDR3 comprises 18 residues. Germline V gene sequence: CDR1 SGHKS, CDR2 YYEKEE (reference sequence). Germline trimming cut 0 bases from V and 7 bases from J; bases unmatched to any gene: 13. The CDR3 DNA sequence: TGTGCCAGCAGCTTGGGAGTAGCGGGGGGTTCCGGGTTGAATGAGCAGTTCTTC. Amino acid sequence: CASSLGVAGGSGLNEQFF.

V usage is TRBV18 and J usage is TRBJ1-3, with D possibly matching TRBD1 (6 bases). The CDR3 contains 17 residues. Germline loops: CDR1 KGHSH, CDR2 LQKENI. Trimming took off 6 bases at V and 0 bases at J, with 18 bases between the two ends. CDR3 nucleotide sequence: TGTGCCAGCTCTCCCGAGGACAGACTTATCTCTGGAAACACCATATATTTT. Translation: CASSPEDRLISGNTIYF. The complete variable domain, with remaining parts taken from reference TRBV18 and TRBJ1-3, reads NAGVMQNPRHLVRRRGQEARLRCSPMKGHSHVYWYRQLPEEGLKFMVYLQKENIIDESGMPKERFSAEFPKEGPSILRIQQVVRGDSAAYFCASSPEDRLISGNTIYFGEGSWLTVV.

This chain joins TRBV7-3 and TRBJ1-2, with a tentative D call TRBD1 (6 bases). The V end lost 1 base, the J end lost 5 bases, and 17 bases lay between the germline ends. This CDR3 is built from 16 residues. Per the germline V gene, CDR1 is SGHTA and CDR2 is FQGTGA. In DNA, the CDR3 is TGTGCCAGCAGCTTAAAAGGGGGAGGTTGGGCGTATGGCTACACCTTC. This translates into CASSLKGGGWAYGYTF.

The V call is TRBV29-1, the J call TRBJ2-4; TRBD1 matches at 8 bases. J gave up 0 bases and V 6 bases, and 7 bases lay outside the gene matches. Per germline, CDR1 SQVTM and CDR2 ANQGSEA. The CDR3 has 15 amino acids. CDR3 DNA sequence: TGCAGCGTGGGGGACAGGACCCTAGCCAAAAACATTCAGTACTTC. Translation: CSVGDRTLAKNIQYF.

The rearrangement links TRBV10-3 to TRBJ1-2; 8 nucleotides align to TRBD1. V trimming: 10 bases; J trimming: 4 bases; junction bases outside the gene matches: 5. Germline V gene sequence: CDR1 ENHRY, CDR2 SYGVKD. The CDR3 length is 12 residues. The CDR3 bases are TGTGCCACTGCAGGGGGCGGCTATGGCTACACCTTC. Translation gives CATAGGGYGYTF.

V gene TRBV19 combines with J gene TRBJ2-6; D possibly corresponds to TRBD1 (5 bases). The CDR3 loop spans 15 amino acids. Trimming stripped 8 bases from V and 0 bases from J, with 11 bases between. Germline lookup yields CDR1 LNHDA and CDR2 SQIVND (reference sequence). The chain's CDR3 is CASHDSPSGANVLTF. The CDR3 bases are TGTGCCAGTCATGACAGTCCCTCTGGGGCCAACGTCCTGACTTTC.

Here the CDR3 reads CASSSIAGDGYTF. In DNA form, the CDR3 reads TGTGCCAGCAGCTCGATTGCAGGGGATGGCTACACCTTC. V is TRBV7-2 and J is TRBJ1-2, with D perhaps TRBD1 (6 bases). CDR3 length equals 13 residues. The V gene's germline CDR1 is SGHTA and CDR2 FQGNSA. V shed 4 bases and J shed 6 bases, with 12 bases lying between them.

The chain employs TRBV27 and TRBJ1-5; possible D gene TRBD1, 6 bases. The germline V and J ends were trimmed by 5 bases and 5 bases, with 13 bases remaining between them. This CDR3 has 14 residues. Germline CDR1 MNHEY, CDR2 SMNVEV (reference sequence). As DNA, the CDR3 is TGTGCCAGCAGTCCCTACAGGGAAGATCAGCCCCAGCATTTT. It encodes CASSPYREDQPQHF.